This is a list of T cell receptor beta chains from one sample in a study of T cell responses to AZD1222 COVID-19 vaccine. TCRdb's table, derived via immunoSEQ multiplex PCR, lists solely in-frame clones and lacks some. The profile covers 130,000 to 150,000 clones, with roughly 92% appearing a single time and approximately 1.5% taken by the ten largest. Sequences were derived from peripheral blood, sampled on day 0 of AZD1222 vaccination. The receptors come from an adult in good health. Each CDR3 is given with its conserved first and last residue. A D gene is named only where the DNA matches it firmly. Rows may omit the clone size; those that give it use once, few, many or a size class.

TRBV5-6	NA	TRBJ2-2	NA	TGTGCCAGCAGCCCACCCGGGACACACACCGGGGAGCTGTTTTTT	CASSPPGTHTGELFF
TRBV7-9	NA	TRBJ2-3	TRBD2	TGTGCCAGCAGCTTACGGGGGGCAGATACGCAGTATTTT	CASSLRGADTQYF
TRBV3-1/TRBV3-2	NA	TRBJ1-6	NA	TGTGCCAGCAGGGGGGTAGATAATTCACCCCTCCACTTT	CASRGVDNSPLHF
TRBV6-4	few	TRBJ2-3	TRBD1	TGTGCCAGCAGTGTGACAGGGGAGAGCGGCACAGATACGCAGTATTTT	CASSVTGESGTDTQYF
TRBV7-9	NA	TRBJ2-3	TRBD1	TGTGCCAGCAGACCTAGGGGGCAGGGTAGCACAGATACGCAGTATTTT	CASRPRGQGSTDTQYF
TRBV28	NA	TRBJ2-7	NA	TGTGCCAGCAGGCCGCCGGGGGCGATTTACGAGCAGTACTTC	CASRPPGAIYEQYF
TRBV2	NA	TRBJ2-3	NA	TGTGCCAGCGCCTCATTGGATACGCAGTATTTT	CASASLDTQYF
TRBV7-2	NA	TRBJ1-1	NA	TGTGCCAGCAGCTTAGCGGTGGGAGTAATGAACACTGAAGCTTTCTTT	CASSLAVGVMNTEAFF
TRBV10-1	NA	TRBJ1-5	NA	TGCGCCAGCAGTGGGAGGCCTAGCAATCAGCCCCAGCATTTT	CASSGRPSNQPQHF
TRBV4-1	NA	TRBJ2-7	NA	TGCGCCAGCAGCCACCCCGGACTGAGGCACGAGCAGTACTTC	CASSHPGLRHEQYF
TRBV2	NA	TRBJ1-5	NA	TGTGCCAGCAGTGAAGGGGAACGCAATCAGCCCCAGCATTTT	CASSEGERNQPQHF
TRBV2	NA	TRBJ2-5	NA	TGTGCCAGCAGTGAAAACGCCGTCGCGGGGGAGACCCAGTACTTC	CASSENAVAGETQYF
TRBV7-9	NA	TRBJ1-3	NA	TGTGCCAGCAGACCACGACAGAGTAGCTCTGGAAACACCATATATTTT	CASRPRQSSSGNTIYF
TRBV18	once	TRBJ1-2	NA	TGTGCCAGCTCGGGGACCTCTAACTATGGCTACACCTTC	CASSGTSNYGYTF
TRBV28	NA	TRBJ2-5	TRBD2	TGTGCCAGCAGACCCGGGGAGGGCAGCGAGACCCAGTACTTC	CASRPGEGSETQYF
TRBV24-1	NA	TRBJ2-3	TRBD2	TGTGCCACCAGTGATTCTGAAGCGGGGAGCACAGATACGCAGTATTTT	CATSDSEAGSTDTQYF
TRBV4-1	NA	TRBJ2-2	NA	TGCGCCAGCAGCCAAGTCGATATGGGGTTCACCGGGGAGCTGTTTTTT	CASSQVDMGFTGELFF
TRBV7-3	NA	TRBJ2-7	NA	TGTGCCAGCAGCCAATCCCGGGACTACGAGCAGTACTTC	CASSQSRDYEQYF
TRBV2	NA	TRBJ1-3	NA	TGTGCCAGCAGTGAAGGACCCGGGGGCGGAAACACCATATATTTT	CASSEGPGGGNTIYF
TRBV5-1	NA	TRBJ1-2	NA	TGCGCCAGCAGCAGGGAGGACTATGGCTACACCTTC	CASSREDYGYTF
TRBV5-5	NA	TRBJ2-5	NA	TGTGCCAGCAGCTTGAGTTTGGCGGGTTTAGAGACCCAGTACTTC	CASSLSLAGLETQYF
TRBV5-1	NA	TRBJ1-4	TRBD1	TGCGCCAGCAGCTTGAGTGGGACAGAACATGAAAAACTGTTTTTT	CASSLSGTEHEKLFF
TRBV3-1/TRBV3-2	once	TRBJ1-5	TRBD1	TGTGCCAGCAGCCGCACAGGGGGGAATCAGCCCCAGCATTTT	CASSRTGGNQPQHF
TRBV5-4	NA	TRBJ2-2	TRBD2	TGTGCCAGCAGCCCGACTAGCGGGAGCGACACCGGGGAGCTGTTTTTT	CASSPTSGSDTGELFF
TRBV7-3	NA	TRBJ2-3	NA	TGTGCCAGCAGCTTAAAGGGAGGGGGTGTCGCAGATACGCAGTATTTT	CASSLKGGGVADTQYF
TRBV10-1	NA	TRBJ2-1	TRBD2	TGCGCCAGCAGTGAGCGGGAGGCCTACAATGAGCAGTTCTTC	CASSEREAYNEQFF
TRBV11-2	NA	TRBJ2-7	TRBD1	TGTGCCAGCAGCTTGGACAGGAATGTCGGCGAGCAGTACTTC	CASSLDRNVGEQYF
TRBV6-6	NA	TRBJ1-1	TRBD1	TGTGCCAGCAGTCCATACCCGAGACAGGGACTGAACACTGAAGCTTTCTTT	CASSPYPRQGLNTEAFF
TRBV28	NA	TRBJ1-1	TRBD1	TGTGCCAGCATCGGGGGGGACAGGGGCAACACTGAAGCTTTCTTT	CASIGGDRGNTEAFF
TRBV9	NA	TRBJ1-4	NA	TGTGCCAGCAGCCTGGGACTCACCGGTGAAAAACTGTTTTTT	CASSLGLTGEKLFF
TRBV11-2	NA	TRBJ2-7	NA	TGTGCCAGCAGCACCCTTTCTCCGCCCAGCATCGGGCAGTACTTC	CASSTLSPPSIGQYF
TRBV18	NA	TRBJ1-2	NA	TGTGCCAGCTCACCAGGGGCGCTGGCGAATTATGGCTACACCTTC	CASSPGALANYGYTF
TRBV28	NA	TRBJ2-3	NA	TGTGCCAGCAGTCCCAACAAGGCTGGTGGCACAGATACGCAGTATTTT	CASSPNKAGGTDTQYF
TRBV2	NA	TRBJ2-3	NA	TGTGCCAGCGTTATTAGGGATCCCCGAAGAGATACGCAGTATTTT	CASVIRDPRRDTQYF
TRBV9	NA	TRBJ1-1	NA	TGTGCCTCTAGGGCGATGGACACTGAAGCTTTCTTT	CASRAMDTEAFF
TRBV24-1	NA	TRBJ1-4	NA	TGTGCCACCAGTGGTGGGTACGACGAAAAACTGTTTTTT	CATSGGYDEKLFF
TRBV2	NA	TRBJ2-1	TRBD2	TGTGCCAGCAGGGTGGGACTAGCGGGAGGTTCCGCAAATGAGCAGTTCTTC	CASRVGLAGGSANEQFF
TRBV14	few	TRBJ1-1	NA	TGTGCCAGCAGCCCTCTTCGGAGTGGCACTGAAGCTTTCTTT	CASSPLRSGTEAFF
TRBV5-1	NA	TRBJ2-7	TRBD2	TGCGCCAGCAGCTGGGGACTAGCGGGAGTAAGTTACGAGCAGTACTTC	CASSWGLAGVSYEQYF
TRBV12-3/TRBV12-4	NA	TRBJ2-7	NA	TGTGCCAGCAGTTTGTTCCACGAGCAGTACTTC	CASSLFHEQYF
TRBV7-8	NA	TRBJ1-1	TRBD1	TGTGCCAGCAGCCTGGGTGTCGGGACAGGGGGCCTCGGGCAAGCTTTCTTT	CASSLGVGTGGLGQAFF
TRBV4-1	NA	TRBJ1-1	NA	TGCGCCAGCAGCCAAGAGATAAGGGGACGCGGGACTGAAGCTTTCTTT	CASSQEIRGRGTEAFF
TRBV15	NA	TRBJ1-2	TRBD1	TGTGCCACCAGCAGAGAGGCAGGGGGCCTCTATGGCTACACCTTC	CATSREAGGLYGYTF
TRBV10-3	once	TRBJ2-3	TRBD2	TGTGCCATCCGGACTAGCGGCACAGATACGCAGTATTTT	CAIRTSGTDTQYF
TRBV5-1	NA	TRBJ2-1	TRBD1	TGCGCCAGCAGTGTCCGGGACAGGGCCTACAATGAGCAGTTCTTC	CASSVRDRAYNEQFF
TRBV6-1	NA	TRBJ2-1	TRBD2	TGTGCCAGCAGTGAAGCGCGGACTAGCGGGAGCATAGATGAGCAGTTCTTC	CASSEARTSGSIDEQFF
TRBV6-5	NA	TRBJ1-3	NA	TGTGCCAGCAGTTACTCGGGGACCTCTGGAAACACCATATATTTT	CASSYSGTSGNTIYF
TRBV5-1	NA	TRBJ2-7	NA	TGCGCCAGCAGCTTGGGGTTAACAGAGGACGAGCAGTACTTC	CASSLGLTEDEQYF
TRBV6-5	NA	TRBJ1-2	NA	NA	CASCTSRARLGYTF
TRBV5-5	NA	TRBJ1-2	NA	TGTGCCAGCAGCTTGGATTACTATGGCTACACCTTC	CASSLDYYGYTF
TRBV5-5	NA	TRBJ1-3	NA	TGTGCCAGCAGCCGGGACCGCTCTGGAAACACCATATATTTT	CASSRDRSGNTIYF
TRBV15	NA	TRBJ2-3	NA	TGTGCCACCAGTTTACCCGCTTACGCGGGCGGGTCGCAGTATTTT	CATSLPAYAGGSQYF
TRBV5-1	NA	TRBJ1-5	TRBD1	TGCGCCAGCAGCTGGGGACAGTGGGAGGGTCAGCCCCAGCATTTT	CASSWGQWEGQPQHF
TRBV9	NA	TRBJ1-1	TRBD1	TGTGCCAGCAGCCCTCGGGGACAGGGACGAACTGAAGCTTTCTTT	CASSPRGQGRTEAFF
TRBV9	NA	TRBJ1-6	TRBD1	TGTGCCAGCAGCGTAGGGACAGGATATTCACCCCTCCACTTT	CASSVGTGYSPLHF